Listed below are T cell receptor beta chains from one sample, sequenced in a study of tumor and adjacent non-tumor tissue in lung cancer. Using its own MiXCR run on the multiplex PCR reads, TCRdb lists one record per CDR3 protein. The data hold 78,000 or so distinct CDR3 sequences, with around 75% observed a single time. Sequencing was carried out using lung tumor tissue. The origin of the receptors is a woman in her 50s with non-small cell lung cancer. Each CDR3 is given with its conserved first and last residue. A D gene is named only where the DNA matches it firmly. Size is omitted from some rows. Given values are once, few, many or a class for expanded clones.

- TRBJ2-2 TRBD1 TRBV12-3/TRBV12-4 CASSGQGSVTWEMFF TGTGCCAGCAGTGGACAGGGGTCTGTGACCTGGGAGATGTTTTTT
- TRBJ1-5 TRBD1 TRBV4-1 CASSQVRDSITQAQHF TGCGCCAGCAGCCAGGTAAGGGACAGTATCACCCAGGCCCAGCATTTT
once TRBJ2-5 - TRBV12-3/TRBV12-4 CASSFQGIDETQYF TGTGCCAGCAGTTTTCAGGGGATAGATGAGACCCAGTACTTC
- TRBJ1-6 - TRBV20-1 CIARDDRGSYNSPLHF TGCATTGCTAGAGATGATAGGGGGTCATATAATTCACCCCTTCACTTT
- TRBJ2-1 - TRBV29-1 CSLEGLAGYNEQFF TGCAGCCTTGAAGGGCTAGCAGGATACAATGAGCAGTTCTTC
few TRBJ2-1 - TRBV5-1 CASSLWSGFGNEQFF TGCGCCAGCAGCTTGTGGTCGGGATTTGGGAATGAGCAGTTCTTC
- TRBJ2-2 TRBD1 TRBV6-5 CTSRWDRGYTGELFF TGTACCAGCAGATGGGACAGGGGCTACACCGGGGAACTGTTTTTT
- TRBJ2-1 - TRBV20-1 CSARAGNRPHNEEFF TGCAGTGCACGGGCAGGTAATCGACCCCACAATGAGGAGTTCTTC
- TRBJ2-3 - TRBV6-1 CASSETWSNQSQYF TGTGCCAGCAGTGAAACTTGGAGCAATCAGTCCCAGTATTTT
- TRBJ2-5 TRBD2 TRBV6-1 CVSSGLASLQESQYF TGTGTCAGCAGCGGACTAGCTTCTCTCCAAGAGAGCCAGTACTTC
- TRBJ2-5 - TRBV12-3/TRBV12-4 CASSYGGLQETQYF TGTGCCAGCAGTTATGGGGGCTTGCAAGAGACCCAATATTTC
- TRBJ2-1 - TRBV29-1 CSADGTEQFF TGCAGCGCCGACGGGACTGAACAATTCTTC
- TRBJ1-3 - TRBV29-1 CSVGRRAFSGNTIYF TGCAGCGTTGGACGGCGGGCATTCTCTGGAAACACCATATATTTT
- TRBJ1-6 - TRBV20-1 CSARGHGNSSLPF TGCAGTGCTAGGGGACATGGGAATTCATCCCTCCCCTTT
few TRBJ2-4 TRBD2 TRBV20-1 CNGTSGTLAKNIQYF TGCAACGGGACTAGTGGGACCCTAGCCAAAAACATTCAGTACTTC
- TRBJ2-5 TRBD2 TRBV11-2 CLGSFAGGPETQYF TGTCTCGGCAGTTTCGCGGGAGGGCCGGAGACCCAGTACTTC
- TRBJ2-1 - TRBV11-2 CADSSNRDEQFF TGTGCCGACAGCTCCAATAGGGATGAGCAGTTCTTC
- TRBJ2-7 TRBD2 TRBV7-6 CASSPGLAEDEQYF TGTGCCAGCAGCCCGGGACTAGCGGAGGACGAGCAGTACTTC
once TRBJ1-2 TRBD1 TRBV4-2 CASGGDRGVYGYIF TGTGCCAGCGGAGGGGACAGGGGGGTTTATGGCTACATCTTC
- TRBJ2-7 - TRBV4-1 CASSQDRSGDYEQYF TGCGCCAGCAGCCAAGATCGGTCCGGAGACTACGAGCAGTACTTC
- TRBJ1-5 - TRBV12-3/TRBV12-4 CANSLGPWSPQHF TGTGCCAACAGTTTGGGTCCATGGTCGCCCCAGCATTTT
few TRBJ2-3 - TRBV11-2 CASRLTALDTQYF TGTGCCAGCCGCCTCACCGCCTTAGATACGCAGTATTTT
- TRBJ2-4 TRBD2 TRBV4-1 CDSSPGSVGLAKNIHYF TGCGACAGTAGCCCTGGTAGTGTAGGACTAGCCAAAAACATTCACTACTTC
many TRBJ1-1 - TRBV12-3/TRBV12-4 CASSLAENTEAFF TGTGCCAGCAGTTTAGCTGAGAACACTGAAGCTTTCTTT
once TRBJ1-1 - TRBV29-1 CSVGDGAVTVAFF TGCAGCGTTGGGGATGGGGCAGTAACTGTAGCTTTCTTT
- TRBJ2-3 - TRBV24-1 CATIDSRLGTDTQYF TGTGCCACCATTGATTCTAGGTTGGGTACAGATACGCAGTACTTT
- TRBJ2-1 TRBD2 TRBV20-1 CSARITGLAGVDNEQFF TGCAGTGCTAGGATCACGGGACTAGCGGGAGTGGACAATGAGCAGTTCTTC
once TRBJ1-2 - TRBV29-1 CSGDSLDYDYTF TGCAGCGGTGACTCGTTGGATTATGACTACACCTTC
- TRBJ2-2 TRBD1 TRBV24-1 CATTDRITGELFF TGTGCCACTACGGACAGGATAACCGGGGAGCTGTTTTTT
few TRBJ2-1 TRBD1 TRBV20-1 CSARDRTYNEQFF TGCAGTGCTCGGGACAGGACCTATAATGAGCAGTTCTTC
- TRBJ2-2 TRBD2 TRBV10-3 CAISESMGGRTATWEQFF TGTGCCATCAGTGAGTCGATGGGCGGGAGGACCGCCACCTGGGAGCAGTTTTTT
- TRBJ2-2 - TRBV11-2 CASSLIRFGELFF TGTGCCAGCAGCTTGATTAGGTTCGGGGAGTTATTTTTT
- TRBJ1-1 - TRBV5-4 CASNLVGNTEAFF TGTGCCAGCAACTTGGTTGGGAACACTGAAGCTTTCTTC
- TRBJ2-1 TRBD1 TRBV4-2 CAGSQRGTAGRAYNEQFF TGTGCCGGCAGCCAACGTGGGACAGCCGGCCGGGCCTACAATGAGCAGTTCTTT
- TRBJ2-3 - TRBV29-1 CSVVGDLSTDTQYF TGCAGCGTTGTGGGGGATCTGTCCACAGATACGCAGTATTTT
- TRBJ2-1 TRBD2 TRBV6-1 CARSKGTRGLFF TGTGCCAGAAGTAAGGGGACTAGAGGACTGTTCTTC
- TRBJ2-7 - TRBV12-3/TRBV12-4 CAITLDISYEQYF TGTGCCATCACCCTGGACATTTCCTACGAGCAGTACTTC
- TRBJ2-7 TRBD2 TRBV4-2 CASTSGLADSYEQYF TGTGCCAGCACCTCTGGACTAGCGGACTCCTACGAGCAGTACTTC
- TRBJ1-2 - TRBV11-2 CTSSLSRINYGYTF TGTACCAGCAGCTTATCACGTATTAACTATGGCTACACCTTC
- TRBJ2-3 - TRBV28 CASILGEDTQYF TGTGCCAGTATCTTGGGGGAAGATACGCAGTATTTT
- TRBJ2-1 TRBD2 TRBV11-3 CDSCLSGSASKDNEKFF TGTGACAGCTGCCTTAGCGGGAGCGCGTCAAAGGACAATGAGAAGTTCTTC
- TRBJ2-1 - TRBV11-2 CVSTPEGGGNSYKEQFF TGTGTCAGCACCCCAGAGGGTGGGGGAAACTCCTACAAAGAGCAGTTCTTC
many TRBJ2-3 TRBD2 TRBV4-1 CASSQSTSGGTDTQYF TGCGCCAGCAGCCAATCGACTAGCGGAGGCACAGATACGCAGTATTTT
- TRBJ1-5 - TRBV12-3/TRBV12-4 CATSLVLVSGEPQHF TGTGCCACCAGTTTAGTACTGGTGTCGGGAGAGCCCCAGCATTTT
- TRBJ2-1 - TRBV6-5 CASRNSPGRNEQFF TGTGCCAGCAGGAACAGCCCAGGGAGGAATGAACAGTTCTTC